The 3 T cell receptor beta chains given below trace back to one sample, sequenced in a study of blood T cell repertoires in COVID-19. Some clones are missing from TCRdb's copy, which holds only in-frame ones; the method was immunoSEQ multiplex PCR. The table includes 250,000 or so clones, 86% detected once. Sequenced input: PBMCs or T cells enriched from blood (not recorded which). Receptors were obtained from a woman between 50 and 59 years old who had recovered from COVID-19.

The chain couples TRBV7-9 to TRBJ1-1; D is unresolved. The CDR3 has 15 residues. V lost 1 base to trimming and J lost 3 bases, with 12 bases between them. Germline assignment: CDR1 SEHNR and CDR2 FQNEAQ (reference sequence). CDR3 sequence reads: CASSLGAGLDTEAFF. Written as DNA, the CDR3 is TGTGCCAGCAGCTTAGGAGCGGGTCTAGACACTGAAGCTTTCTTT.

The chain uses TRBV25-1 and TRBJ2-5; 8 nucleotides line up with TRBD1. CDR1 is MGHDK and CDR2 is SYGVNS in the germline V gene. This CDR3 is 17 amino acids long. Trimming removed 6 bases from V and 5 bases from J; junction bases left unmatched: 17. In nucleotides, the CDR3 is TGTGCCAGCAGCGCCGCCAAGGTAGCAGGGGGCAGGGAGACCCAGTACTTC. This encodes CASSAAKVAGGRETQYF.

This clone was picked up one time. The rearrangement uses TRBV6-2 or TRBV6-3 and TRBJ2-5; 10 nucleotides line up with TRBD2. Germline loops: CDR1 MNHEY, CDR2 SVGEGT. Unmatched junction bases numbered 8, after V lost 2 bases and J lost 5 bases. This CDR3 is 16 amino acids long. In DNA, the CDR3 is TGTGCCAGCAGTTACCTAGCGGGGGTTACCCGGGAGACCCAGTACTTC. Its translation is CASSYLAGVTRETQYF.